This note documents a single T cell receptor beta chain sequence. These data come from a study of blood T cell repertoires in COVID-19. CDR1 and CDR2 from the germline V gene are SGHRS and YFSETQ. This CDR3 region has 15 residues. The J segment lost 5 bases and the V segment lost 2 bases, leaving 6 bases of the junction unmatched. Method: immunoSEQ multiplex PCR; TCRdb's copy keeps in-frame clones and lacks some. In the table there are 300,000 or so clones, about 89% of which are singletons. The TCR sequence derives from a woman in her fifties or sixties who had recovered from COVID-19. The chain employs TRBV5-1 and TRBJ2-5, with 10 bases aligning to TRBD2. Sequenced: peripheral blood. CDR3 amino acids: CASSFSLAGAETQYF. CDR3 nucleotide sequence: TGCGCCAGCAGCTTCTCCCTAGCGGGAGCGGAGACCCAGTACTTC.